This passage covers 14 T cell receptor beta chains from one sample sequenced in a study of OX40 agonist ivuxolimab in advanced cancers. TCRdb's table, derived via immunoSEQ multiplex PCR, lists solely in-frame clones and lacks some. The sample holds about 46,000 clones, approximately 88% seen once. The source was CD4+ or CD8+ T cells sorted from blood, collected in a trial of the OX40 agonist ivuxolimab. The origin of the receptors is an adult with an advanced solid tumor such as melanoma, head and neck, liver or kidney cancer.

J is TRBJ2-5 and V is TRBV6-1; TRBD1 matches 7 bases. In germline, CDR1 is MNHNS, CDR2 SASEGT. Trimming cost V 3 bases and J 3 bases; bases outside gene matches: 4. CDR3 length: 14 residues. This chain's CDR3 is CASSDSTGKETQYF. For the CDR3, the DNA is TGTGCCAGCAGTGATTCGACAGGGAAAGAGACCCAGTACTTC.

V and J are TRBV7-9 and TRBJ2-6, with D tentatively TRBD1 or TRBD2 (5 bases each). There are 17 residues in the CDR3. Germline assignment: CDR1 SEHNR and CDR2 FQNEAQ (reference sequence). Trimming left V 1 base short and J 2 bases short, with 12 bases between. As DNA, the CDR3 is TGTGCCAGCAGCTTAGTCGGGGCCGGACCTGGGGCCAACGTCCTGACTTTC. Translation gives CASSLVGAGPGANVLTF. Variable domain in full (rest from reference TRBV7-9 and TRBJ2-6): DTGVSQNPRHKITKRGQNVTFRCDPISEHNRLYWYRQTLGQGPEFLTYFQNEAQLEKSRLLSDRFSAERPKGSFSTLEIQRTEQGDSAMYLCASSLVGAGPGANVLTFGAGSRLTVL.

The CDR3 nucleotides are TGCGCCAGCAGTGACACGGGCCACGAGCAGTACTTC. Translation gives CASSDTGHEQYF. The chain employs TRBV10-2 and TRBJ2-7, with D uncertain. V lost 3 bases and J lost 5, with 8 bases in between. This CDR3 has 12 amino acids. Germline CDR1 reads WSHSY; CDR2 reads SAAADI.

V and J are TRBV6-1 and TRBJ1-2, with 8 positions matching TRBD1. V shed 2 bases and J 4 bases; nucleotides not matched to a gene: 3. CDR3 length equals 14 residues. CDR1 is MNHNS and CDR2 is SASEGT in the germline V gene. This CDR3 is CASSEFTGGYGYTF. CDR3 nucleotides: TGTGCCAGCAGTGAATTTACAGGGGGCTATGGCTACACCTTC.

The CDR3 loop is CASSEGGGTYEQYF. The CDR3 DNA reads TGTGCCAGCAGTGAGGGTGGCGGCACCTACGAGCAGTACTTC. The chain employs TRBV6-1 and TRBJ2-7; no definite D call. The germline CDR1 and CDR2 sequences are MNHNS and SASEGT. The CDR3 is made up of 14 amino acids. V was cut by 3 bases and J by 2 bases, with 11 bases left in between.

This chain joins TRBV4-1 and TRBJ1-1, with D possibly matching TRBD1 (5 bases). Trimming took off 2 bases at V and 1 base at J, with 20 bases between the two ends. Looked up from germline, CDR1 is MGHRA and CDR2 is YSYEKL. This CDR3 is built from 18 residues. CDR3 nucleotide sequence: TGCGCCAGCAGCCAAAAGGGATTTGGGGGGGTCACGAACACTGAAGCTTTCTTT. Encoded protein: CASSQKGFGGVTNTEAFF.

V is TRBV6-1 and J is TRBJ2-7, with 7 bases lining up with TRBD1. This CDR3 spans 13 amino acids. V gave up 8 bases and J gave up 3 bases; unmatched junction bases: 7. Looked up from germline, CDR1 is MNHNS and CDR2 is SASEGT. This CDR3 reads CASLDRAYYEQYF. CDR3 in DNA: TGTGCCAGCCTAGACAGGGCTTACTACGAGCAGTACTTC.

The chain couples TRBV29-1 to TRBJ2-5, with 8 positions matching TRBD2. The CDR3 totals 13 residues. Germline trimming cut 4 bases from V and 5 bases from J; bases unmatched to any gene: 6. Germline V gene data show CDR1 as SQVTM and CDR2 as ANQGSEA. CDR3 sequence reads: CSVVTPGGETQYF. The CDR3 nucleotides read TGCAGCGTTGTGACTCCGGGGGGGGAGACCCAGTACTTC.

The rearrangement links TRBV18 to TRBJ1-1; 11 positions agree with TRBD1. CDR3 length equals 15 residues. With V trimmed by 6 bases and J by 1 base, 4 bases remained unmatched. Germline CDR1 is KGHSH and CDR2 is LQKENI. For the CDR3, the DNA is TGTGCCAGCTCGCGGACAGGGGGCGAGAACACTGAAGCTTTCTTT. Residues: CASSRTGGENTEAFF.

The gene calls are TRBV5-6 and TRBJ1-1; D is perhaps TRBD1 (6 bases). Germline V CDR1 and CDR2: SGHDT, YYEEEE. The CDR3 is made up of 14 amino acids. V was pared by 4 bases and J by 3 bases, with 13 bases between. The CDR3 reads CASSAGVFYTEAFF. CDR3 DNA: TGTGCCAGCAGCGCAGGGGTGTTCTACACTGAAGCTTTCTTT.

This sequence joins TRBV12-2 and TRBJ2-5; whether TRBD2, the table's D call, matches the DNA was not checked. TRBV12-2 constitutes a pseudogene. The CDR3 has 17 amino acids. Here the CDR3 reads CASRFLPSGTRGETQYF. The CDR3 DNA sequence: TGTGCAAGTCGCTTCCTCCCGTCCGGGACTAGGGGCGAGACCCAGTACTTC.

V is TRBV6-6 and J is TRBJ1-2; 9 nucleotides match TRBD1. Germline trimming cut 6 bases from V and 1 base from J; bases unmatched to any gene: 9. Germline CDR1 MNHNY, CDR2 SVGAGI (reference sequence). CDR3 length: 16 amino acids. CDR3 in amino acids: CASRAGTGLLNYGYTF. The CDR3 DNA follows: TGTGCCAGCAGGGCCGGGACAGGGCTTCTTAACTATGGCTACACCTTC.

V gene TRBV6-6 combines with J gene TRBJ1-4; 7 positions match TRBD1. Looked up from germline, CDR1 is MNHNY and CDR2 is SVGAGI (reference sequence). V lost 4 bases to trimming and J lost 8 bases; unmatched junction nucleotides: 1. CDR3 length equals 12 residues. CDR3: CASSWTGEKLFF. The CDR3 DNA reads TGTGCCAGCAGTTGGACAGGCGAAAAACTGTTTTTT.

This sequence joins TRBV7-9 and TRBJ1-1; D perhaps matches TRBD1 (5 bases). Germline V gene data show CDR1 as SEHNR and CDR2 as FQNEAQ (reference sequence). The CDR3 length is 14 residues. V lost 4 bases, J lost 3 bases, and 12 bases lay in between. The CDR3 loop reads CASSSQGEYTEAFF. The CDR3 nucleotides are TGTGCCAGCAGCTCCCAAGGGGAGTACACTGAAGCTTTCTTT.